The source of this T cell receptor beta chain is a study of human T cells and chemical hapten exposure. This clonotype was seen repeatedly, ten times or more. The CDR3 spans 13 residues. Germline CDR1 is MNHEY and CDR2 is SMNVEV (reference sequence). Trimming pared 4 bases from V and 1 base from J, leaving 6 bases between. The library labeled individual cDNA molecules by adding unique molecular identifiers to them. TCRdb reanalysed the RACE reads using MiXCR and keeps one entry per CDR3 protein. The sample includes over 300,000 distinct CDR3 sequences, 5.1% of them seen just once. As to time point: pre-sensitization, week 0. Treatment defined: therapeutic diphenylcyclopropenone sensitization with weekly scalp DPC.

The material was whole blood, obtained in connection with sensitization to the hapten diphenylcyclopropenone (DPC). The sequence was collected from a woman aged 45-59 years with alopecia areata. Some clones in this sample may be carry-over from other donors' samples. This chain uses TRBV27 with TRBJ2-3; D remains unclear. CDR3 in amino acids: CASSWRRTDTQYF. In DNA form, the CDR3 reads TGTGCCAGCAGTTGGAGACGCACAGATACGCAGTATTTT.